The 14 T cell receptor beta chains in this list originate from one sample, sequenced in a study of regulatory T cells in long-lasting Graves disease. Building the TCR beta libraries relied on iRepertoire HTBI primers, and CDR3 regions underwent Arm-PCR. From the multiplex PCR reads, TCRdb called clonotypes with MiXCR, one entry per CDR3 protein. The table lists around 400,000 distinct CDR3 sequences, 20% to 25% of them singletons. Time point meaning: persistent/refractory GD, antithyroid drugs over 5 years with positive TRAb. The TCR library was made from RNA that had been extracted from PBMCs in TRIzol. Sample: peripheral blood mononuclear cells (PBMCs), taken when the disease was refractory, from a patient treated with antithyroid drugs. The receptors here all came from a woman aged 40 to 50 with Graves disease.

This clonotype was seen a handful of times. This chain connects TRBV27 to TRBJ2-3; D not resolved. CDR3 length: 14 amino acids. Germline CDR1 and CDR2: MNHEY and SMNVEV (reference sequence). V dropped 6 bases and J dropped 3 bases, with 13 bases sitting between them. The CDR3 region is CASRPTNPTDTQYF. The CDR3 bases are TGTGCCAGCAGGCCGACGAACCCGACAGATACGCAGTATTTT.

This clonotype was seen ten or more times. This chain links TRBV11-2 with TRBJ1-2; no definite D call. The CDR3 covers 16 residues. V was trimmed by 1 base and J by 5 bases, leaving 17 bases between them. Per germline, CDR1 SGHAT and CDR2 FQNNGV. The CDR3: CASSLGPAPRRYGYTF. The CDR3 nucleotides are TGTGCCAGCAGCTTAGGCCCCGCTCCACGGCGTTATGGCTACACCTTC.

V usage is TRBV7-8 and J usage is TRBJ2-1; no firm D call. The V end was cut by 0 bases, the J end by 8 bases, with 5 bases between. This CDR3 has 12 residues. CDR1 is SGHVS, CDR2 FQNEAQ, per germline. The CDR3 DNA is TGTGCCAGCAGCTTAGCGTGGGATGAGCAGTTCTTC. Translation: CASSLAWDEQFF.

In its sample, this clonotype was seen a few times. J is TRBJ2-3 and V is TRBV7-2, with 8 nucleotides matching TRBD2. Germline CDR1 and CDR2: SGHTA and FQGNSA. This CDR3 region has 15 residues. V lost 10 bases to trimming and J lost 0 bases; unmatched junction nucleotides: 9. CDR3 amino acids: CATQTSATSTDTQYF. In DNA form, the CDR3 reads TGTGCCACACAGACTAGCGCCACTAGCACAGATACGCAGTATTTT.

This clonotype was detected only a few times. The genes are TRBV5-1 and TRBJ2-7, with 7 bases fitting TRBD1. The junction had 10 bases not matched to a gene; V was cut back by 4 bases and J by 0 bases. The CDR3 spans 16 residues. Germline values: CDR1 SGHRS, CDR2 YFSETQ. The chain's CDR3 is CASSDRSGQSSYEQYF. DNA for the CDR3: TGCGCCAGCAGCGACAGGTCGGGACAGAGCTCCTACGAGCAGTACTTC. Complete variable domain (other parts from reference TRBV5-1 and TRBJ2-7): KAGVTQTPRYLIKTRGQQVTLSCSPISGHRSVSWYQQTPGQGLQFLFEYFSETQRNKGNFPGRFSGRQFSNSRSEMNVSTLELGDSALYLCASSDRSGQSSYEQYFGPGTRLTVT.

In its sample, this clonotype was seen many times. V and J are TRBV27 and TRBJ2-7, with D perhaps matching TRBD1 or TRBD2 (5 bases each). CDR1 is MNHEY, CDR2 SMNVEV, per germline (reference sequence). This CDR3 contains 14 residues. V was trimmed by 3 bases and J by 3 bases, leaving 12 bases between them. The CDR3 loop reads CASSFRDAFYEQYF. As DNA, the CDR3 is TGTGCCAGCAGTTTCCGGGACGCCTTCTACGAGCAGTACTTC.

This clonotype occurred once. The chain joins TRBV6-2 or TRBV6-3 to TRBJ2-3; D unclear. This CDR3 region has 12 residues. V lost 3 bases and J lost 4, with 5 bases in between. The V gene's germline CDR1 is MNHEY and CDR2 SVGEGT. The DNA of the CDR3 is TGTGCCAGCAGTTATACCCCAGATACGCAGTATTTT. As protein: CASSYTPDTQYF.

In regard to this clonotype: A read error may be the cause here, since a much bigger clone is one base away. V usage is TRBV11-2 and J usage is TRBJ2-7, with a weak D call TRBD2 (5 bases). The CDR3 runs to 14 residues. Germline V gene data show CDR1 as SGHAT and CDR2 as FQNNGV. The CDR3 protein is CASSFGLDSYEQCF. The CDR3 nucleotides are TGTGCCAGCAGCTTCGGACTCGACTCCTACGAGCAGTGCTTC.

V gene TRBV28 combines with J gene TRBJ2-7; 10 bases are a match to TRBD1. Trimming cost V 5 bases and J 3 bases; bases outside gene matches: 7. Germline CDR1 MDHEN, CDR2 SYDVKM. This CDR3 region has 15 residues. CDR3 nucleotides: TGTGCCAGCAGTCGACCGACAGGGGGCTTCTACGAGCAGTACTTC. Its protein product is CASSRPTGGFYEQYF.

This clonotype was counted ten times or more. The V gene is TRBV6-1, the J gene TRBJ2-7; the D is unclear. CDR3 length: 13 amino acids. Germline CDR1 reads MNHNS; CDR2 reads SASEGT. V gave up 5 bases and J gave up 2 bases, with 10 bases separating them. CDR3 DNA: TGTGCCAGCAGTCCACGGGTGACCTACGAGCAGTACTTC. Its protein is CASSPRVTYEQYF.

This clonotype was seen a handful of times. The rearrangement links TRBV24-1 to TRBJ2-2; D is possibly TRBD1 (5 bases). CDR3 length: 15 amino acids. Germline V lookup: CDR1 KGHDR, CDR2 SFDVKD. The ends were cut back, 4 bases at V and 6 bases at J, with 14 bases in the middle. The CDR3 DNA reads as TGTGCCACCAGTGACGTCTTTAAGGGGTCCGGGGAGCTGTTTTTT. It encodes CATSDVFKGSGELFF.

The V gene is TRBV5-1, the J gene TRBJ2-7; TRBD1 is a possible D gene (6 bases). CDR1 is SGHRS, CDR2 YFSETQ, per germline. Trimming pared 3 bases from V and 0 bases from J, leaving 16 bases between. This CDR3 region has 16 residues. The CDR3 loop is CASSYGTGTISYEQYF. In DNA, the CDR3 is TGCGCCAGCAGCTACGGAACCGGGACAATCTCCTACGAGCAGTACTTC.

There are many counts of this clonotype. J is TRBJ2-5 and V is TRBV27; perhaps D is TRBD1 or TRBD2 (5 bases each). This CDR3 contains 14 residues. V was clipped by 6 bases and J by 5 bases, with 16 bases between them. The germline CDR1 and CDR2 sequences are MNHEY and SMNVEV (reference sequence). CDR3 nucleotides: TGTGCCAGCAGCTCTGAGGGGAACACGGAGACCCAGTACTTC. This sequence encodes CASSSEGNTETQYF.

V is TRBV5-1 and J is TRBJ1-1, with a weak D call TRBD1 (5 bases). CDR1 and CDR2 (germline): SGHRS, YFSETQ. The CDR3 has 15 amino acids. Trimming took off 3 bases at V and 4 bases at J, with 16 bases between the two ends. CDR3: CASSSGHPGGTEAFF. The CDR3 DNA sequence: TGCGCCAGCAGCTCCGGACACCCCGGGGGCACTGAAGCTTTCTTT.